Given below is one T cell receptor beta chain in context. What it recognizes is unknown. The V end lost 5 bases, the J end lost 4 bases, and 15 bases lay between the germline ends. This CDR3 comprises 15 residues. The germline V gene encodes CDR1 MNHNS and CDR2 SASEGT. This sample is drawn from a study of CD8 T cells in ankylosing spondylitis. Findings and limits, study-wide: Reports of some motif variants in reactive arthritis synovial fluid and blood predate this one. Disease-linked clones were found to be CD8+ and relatively rare in peripheral blood. Enrichment of disease-linked clones was reportedly significant in matched ankylosing spondylitis synovial fluid. In ankylosing spondylitis blood, a motif of about eight highly homologous TCR beta variants appeared characteristic.

Quantitative molecular-barcoded 5'-RACE generated the TCR beta libraries. TCRdb analysed the 5' RACE reads with MiXCR anew, one entry per CDR3 protein. The table lists 200,000 to 250,000 distinct CDR3 sequences, about 18% of them singletons. The chain recombines TRBV6-1 with TRBJ1-5; D call uncertain. Sample: blood, either unsorted or a sorted T cell fraction (not recorded which). This receptor was identified in a male donor with ankylosing spondylitis. CDR3 amino acids: CASSPGAGPNQPQHF. The CDR3 region has the DNA TGTGCCAGCAGTCCCGGTGCAGGTCCGAATCAGCCCCAGCATTTT.